This TCR beta chain was identified during a study of blood T cell repertoires in COVID-19. About the study: Italy, Spain and the United States were the sources of the convalescent and acute COVID-19 samples.

Methods used by the authors: Estimated nucleated cell counts came from reference gene primer amplification. Clones were read by immunoSEQ multiplex PCR, and TCRdb kept only the in-frame ones, dropping some. The DNA gave D and trimming, while V, J and clone size come from that table. The profile shows around 31,000 clones, around 91% of them singletons. CDR3 size: 16 residues. Germline CDR1 reads SEHNR; CDR2 reads FQNEAQ (reference sequence). The V end was cut by 2 bases, the J end by 2 bases, with 14 bases between. Sequenced input: peripheral blood. This chain uses TRBV7-9 with TRBJ2-3; TRBD2 is a possible D gene (6 bases). This receptor was identified in an elderly man with acute or convalescent COVID-19. CDR3 in amino acids: CASSLSGGATTDTQYF. In nucleotides, the CDR3 is TGTGCCAGCAGCTTATCAGGCGGGGCGACCACAGATACGCAGTATTTT.